This is a list of T cell receptor beta chains from one sample in a study of control samples from healthy donors and cancer patients. Generated by immunoSEQ multiplex PCR, the TCRdb table keeps only in-frame clones and is missing some. The data hold roughly 180,000 clones, with approximately 91% observed a single time. The specimen sequenced was blood. These receptors all stem from a woman in her 40s in good health. The CDR3 runs from the conserved cysteine through the conserved F or W. The order of the fields is clone size, V gene, D gene, J gene, CDR3 protein, CDR3 DNA. D genes are given only for firm matches. For some rows the clone size is stated as once, few or many, or as a class when expanded; others skip it.

abundance: .; v_gene: TRBV2; d_gene: .; j_gene: TRBJ1-2; CDR3aa: CASSEVGQANTF; CDR3nt: TGTGCCAGCAGTGAAGTAGGGCAGGCCAACACCTTC
abundance: .; v_gene: TRBV6-5; d_gene: .; j_gene: TRBJ2-5; CDR3aa: CASSPLETQYF; CDR3nt: TGTGCCAGCAGTCCCTTGGAGACCCAGTACTTC
abundance: .; v_gene: TRBV19; d_gene: TRBD1; j_gene: TRBJ1-3; CDR3aa: CASREGATGNTIYF; CDR3nt: TGTGCCAGTAGAGAGGGGGCGACGGGAAACACCATATATTTT
abundance: .; v_gene: TRBV4-1; d_gene: .; j_gene: TRBJ1-2; CDR3aa: CASSHSYLRVAIPNYGYTF; CDR3nt: TGCGCCAGCAGCCACTCCTACCTCCGAGTCGCTATCCCTAACTATGGCTACACCTTC
abundance: .; v_gene: TRBV5-4; d_gene: TRBD1; j_gene: TRBJ1-2; CDR3aa: CASSLEWTGGGYGYTF; CDR3nt: TGTGCCAGCAGCTTAGAGTGGACAGGGGGAGGCTATGGCTACACCTTC
abundance: once; v_gene: TRBV14; d_gene: TRBD1; j_gene: TRBJ1-2; CDR3aa: CASSHGGQGYGYTF; CDR3nt: TGTGCCAGCAGCCATGGGGGACAGGGATATGGCTACACCTTC
abundance: .; v_gene: TRBV9; d_gene: TRBD1; j_gene: TRBJ2-7; CDR3aa: CASSVSSGGEQYF; CDR3nt: TGTGCCAGCAGCGTCTCCTCAGGGGGCGAGCAGTACTTC
abundance: once; v_gene: TRBV5-4; d_gene: .; j_gene: TRBJ2-6; CDR3aa: CASSSGPGANVLTF; CDR3nt: TGTGCCAGCAGCTCCGGACCCGGGGCCAACGTCCTGACTTTC
abundance: .; v_gene: TRBV21-1; d_gene: .; j_gene: TRBJ2-1; CDR3aa: CAKLSTLTLTPGTSGRSTYNEQFF; CDR3nt: TGTGCCAAGCTCTCAACCCTAACCCTAACCCCAGGGACTAGCGGGCGGAGCACCTACAATGAGCAGTTCTTC
abundance: .; v_gene: TRBV9; d_gene: .; j_gene: TRBJ2-7; CDR3aa: CASSPPQAHYEQYF; CDR3nt: TGTGCCAGCAGCCCCCCCCAGGCGCACTACGAGCAGTACTTC
abundance: .; v_gene: TRBV13; d_gene: .; j_gene: TRBJ1-4; CDR3aa: CASSRRVGYNEKLFF; CDR3nt: TGTGCCAGCAGCAGAAGGGTGGGCTATAATGAAAAACTGTTTTTT
abundance: .; v_gene: TRBV6-5; d_gene: .; j_gene: TRBJ2-1; CDR3aa: CASSYSIKQYNEQFF; CDR3nt: TGTGCCAGCAGTTACTCGATAAAACAATACAATGAGCAGTTCTTC
abundance: .; v_gene: TRBV6-5; d_gene: TRBD2; j_gene: TRBJ2-1; CDR3aa: CASSYGRGDRNEQFF; CDR3nt: TGTGCCAGCAGTTACGGGCGGGGGGATCGTAATGAGCAGTTCTTC
abundance: .; v_gene: TRBV6-5; d_gene: TRBD1; j_gene: TRBJ1-6; CDR3aa: CASRTGGDSPLHF; CDR3nt: TGTGCCAGCAGGACAGGGGGGGATTCACCCCTCCACTTT
abundance: .; v_gene: TRBV3-1/TRBV3-2; d_gene: TRBD2; j_gene: TRBJ2-1; CDR3aa: CASSQEGTSNEQFF; CDR3nt: TGTGCCAGCAGCCAAGAGGGGACTAGCAATGAGCAGTTCTTC
abundance: .; v_gene: TRBV19; d_gene: .; j_gene: TRBJ2-5; CDR3aa: CASKHSYQETQYF; CDR3nt: TGTGCCAGTAAGCACAGCTACCAAGAGACCCAGTACTTC